The 6 T cell receptor beta chains in this list originate from one sample, sequenced in a study of cytotoxic CD8 clonotypes in ibrutinib-treated CLL. Here immunoSEQ multiplex PCR was the method, and the copy in TCRdb shows in-frame clones only, minus some. Of roughly 330,000 clones in the sample, 67% were seen once. The input for sequencing was PBMCs, taken after 36 months of ibrutinib treatment. These receptors were obtained from a human donor with chronic lymphocytic leukemia.

The chain joins TRBV5-1 to TRBJ2-7; 10 bases map to TRBD2. There are 17 residues in the CDR3. J was trimmed by 0 bases and V by 1 base; bases with no gene match: 7. Germline CDR1 SGHRS, CDR2 YFSETQ. The CDR3 DNA is TGCGCCAGCAGCTTGTTTCTAGCGGGGGACCCCTCCTACGAGCAGTACTTC. It is translated as CASSLFLAGDPSYEQYF. Full variable domain (outside the CDR3, taken from reference TRBV5-1 and TRBJ2-7): KAGVTQTPRYLIKTRGQQVTLSCSPISGHRSVSWYQQTPGQGLQFLFEYFSETQRNKGNFPGRFSGRQFSNSRSEMNVSTLELGDSALYLCASSLFLAGDPSYEQYFGPGTRLTVT.

This clone has just a few counts. This chain joins TRBV29-1 and TRBJ1-1, with 7 positions matching TRBD1. J was trimmed by 0 bases and V by 7 bases; bases with no gene match: 2. In germline, CDR1 is SQVTM, CDR2 ANQGSEA. This CDR3 spans 12 amino acids. CDR3 in DNA: TGCAGCGACGGGACAGTGAACACTGAAGCTTTCTTT. Its protein product is CSDGTVNTEAFF.

The chain has TRBV7-9 and TRBJ2-5, with D perhaps TRBD2 (5 bases). The CDR3 covers 13 residues. CDR1 is SEHNR and CDR2 is FQNEAQ in the germline V gene (reference sequence). Trimming took off 3 bases at V and 5 bases at J, with 10 bases between the two ends. The CDR3 spells CASSFRGLETQYF. In DNA, the CDR3 is TGTGCCAGCAGCTTTCGGGGATTGGAGACCCAGTACTTC. Using reference TRBV7-9 and TRBJ2-5 for the parts outside the CDR3, the full variable domain is DTGVSQNPRHKITKRGQNVTFRCDPISEHNRLYWYRQTLGQGPEFLTYFQNEAQLEKSRLLSDRFSAERPKGSFSTLEIQRTEQGDSAMYLCASSFRGLETQYFGPGTRLLVL.

The V call is TRBV4-3, the J call TRBJ2-7; 10 nucleotides align to TRBD1. CDR3 length: 17 amino acids. CDR1 is LGHNA, CDR2 YSLEER, per germline. V dropped 4 bases and J dropped 4; count of bases not matched to a gene: 13. The CDR3 bases are TGCGCCAGCAGCCCTTCCGAGACAGGGGGCATCCCGTACGAGCAGTACTTC. It yields the protein CASSPSETGGIPYEQYF.

The chain joins TRBV6-1 to TRBJ1-6; D gene unclear. CDR3 length: 15 amino acids. Germline V gives CDR1 MNHNS, CDR2 SASEGT. V gave up 6 bases and J gave up 0 bases, with 9 bases separating them. Here the CDR3 DNA reads TGTGCCAGCAGGCCCAGCAGCTCCTATAATTCACCCCTCCACTTT. Translated, it gives CASRPSSSYNSPLHF.

CDR3: CASSKYRGRDGETQYF. The CDR3 bases are TGTGCCAGCAGCAAGTACAGGGGGCGCGATGGCGAGACCCAGTACTTC. This rearrangement joins TRBV25-1 to TRBJ2-5; 9 positions match TRBD1. V shed 6 bases, J shed 5 bases, and the junction held 13 bases outside the gene matches. CDR1 is MGHDK, CDR2 SYGVNS, per germline. The length of the CDR3 is 16 residues.